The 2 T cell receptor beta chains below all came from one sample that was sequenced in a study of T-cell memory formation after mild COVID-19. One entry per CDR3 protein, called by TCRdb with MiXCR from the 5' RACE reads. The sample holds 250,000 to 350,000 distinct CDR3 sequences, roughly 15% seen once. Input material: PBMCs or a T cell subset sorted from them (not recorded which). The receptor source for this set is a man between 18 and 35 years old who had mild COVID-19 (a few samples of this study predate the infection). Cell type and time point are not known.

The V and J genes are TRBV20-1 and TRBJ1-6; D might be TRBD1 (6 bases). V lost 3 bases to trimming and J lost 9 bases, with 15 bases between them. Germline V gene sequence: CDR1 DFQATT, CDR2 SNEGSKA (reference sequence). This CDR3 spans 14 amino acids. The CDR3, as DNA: TGCAGTGCTAGTCCCGGGGGCGGCGGTTCACCCCTCCACTTT. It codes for CSASPGGGGSPLHF.

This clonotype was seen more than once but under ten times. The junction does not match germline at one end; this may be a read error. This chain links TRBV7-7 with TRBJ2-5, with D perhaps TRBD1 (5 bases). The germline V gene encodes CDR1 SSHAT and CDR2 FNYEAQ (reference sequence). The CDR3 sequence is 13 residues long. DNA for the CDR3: TGTGCTAGCAGCTCCCAGGGTACAGAGACCCAGTACTTC. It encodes CASSSQGTETQYF.